A single sample gave rise to the 2 T cell receptor beta chains below, sequenced in a study of T cells in Graves' hyperthyroidism and ophthalmopathy. Amplified TCR beta CDR3 regions derived from RNA transcripts. Carried out on the TCR CDR3, a first-round RT-PCR used the HTBI primer set. TCRdb reanalysed the multiplex PCR reads using MiXCR and keeps one entry per CDR3 protein. Here the sample spans hundreds of thousands of distinct CDR3 sequences, more than 11% being singletons. The specimen was blood. The receptors were gathered from a woman in her 30s with Graves' hyperthyroidism that later progressed to Graves' ophthalmopathy.

This clonotype was observed many times. The chain has TRBV28 and TRBJ2-1; tentative D call: TRBD2 (5 bases). Trimming removed 4 bases at V and 7 bases at J, with 17 bases between. This CDR3 is built from 15 residues. CDR1 and CDR2 (germline): MDHEN, SYDVKM. CDR3: CASSSTRGLRNEQFF. The CDR3 DNA reads as TGTGCCAGCAGTTCGACGAGAGGGTTGAGGAATGAGCAGTTCTTC.

V usage is TRBV3-1 and J usage is TRBJ2-5, with D possibly being TRBD2 (6 bases). The CDR3 covers 17 residues. Trimming took off 0 bases at V and 13 bases at J, with 27 bases between the two ends. Germline CDR1 reads LGHDT; CDR2 reads YNNKEL (reference sequence). CDR3 sequence (DNA): TGTGCCAGCAGCCAAGATGCCCTATCGGGAGTCTCTGCGGGGTGGTACTTC. Translating gives CASSQDALSGVSAGWYF.